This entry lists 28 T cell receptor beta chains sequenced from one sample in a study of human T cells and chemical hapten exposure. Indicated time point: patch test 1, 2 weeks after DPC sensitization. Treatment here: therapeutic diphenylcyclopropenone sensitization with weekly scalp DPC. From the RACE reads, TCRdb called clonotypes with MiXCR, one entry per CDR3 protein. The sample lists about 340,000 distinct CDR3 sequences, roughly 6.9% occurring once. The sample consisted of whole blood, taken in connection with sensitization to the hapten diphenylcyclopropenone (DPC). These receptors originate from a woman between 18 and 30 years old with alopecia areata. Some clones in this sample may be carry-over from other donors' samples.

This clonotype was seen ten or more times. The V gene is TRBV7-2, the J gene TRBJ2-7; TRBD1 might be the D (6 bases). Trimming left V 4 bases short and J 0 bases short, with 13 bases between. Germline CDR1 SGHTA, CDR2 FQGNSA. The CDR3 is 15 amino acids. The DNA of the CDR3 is TGTGCCAGCAGCTCGACGGGACACATCTCCTACGAGCAGTACTTC. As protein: CASSSTGHISYEQYF.

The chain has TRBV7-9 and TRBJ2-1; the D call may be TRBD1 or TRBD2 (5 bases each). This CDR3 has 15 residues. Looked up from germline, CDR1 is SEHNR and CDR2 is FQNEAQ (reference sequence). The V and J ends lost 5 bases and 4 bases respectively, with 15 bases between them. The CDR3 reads CASSNRDGNYNEQFF. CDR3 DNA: TGTGCCAGCAGCAACCGGGACGGGAATTACAATGAGCAGTTCTTC.

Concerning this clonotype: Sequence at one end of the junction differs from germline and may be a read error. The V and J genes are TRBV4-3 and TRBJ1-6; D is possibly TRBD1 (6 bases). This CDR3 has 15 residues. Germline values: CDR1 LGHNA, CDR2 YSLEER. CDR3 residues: CASSQAFRGDSPPHF. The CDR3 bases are TGCGCCAGCAGCCAAGCATTCAGGGGCGACTCACCCCCCCACTTT.

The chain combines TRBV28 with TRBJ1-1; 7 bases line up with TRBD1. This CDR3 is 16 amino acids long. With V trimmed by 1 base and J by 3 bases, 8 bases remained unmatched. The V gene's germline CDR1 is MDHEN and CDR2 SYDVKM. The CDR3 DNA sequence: TGTGCCAGCAGTTTATCGACAGGGTTAGGGGACACTGAAGCTTTCTTT. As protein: CASSLSTGLGDTEAFF.

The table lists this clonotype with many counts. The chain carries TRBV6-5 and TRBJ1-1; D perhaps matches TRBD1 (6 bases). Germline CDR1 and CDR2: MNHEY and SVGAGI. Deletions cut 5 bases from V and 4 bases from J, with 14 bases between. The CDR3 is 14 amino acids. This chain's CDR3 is CASSVRGGGTEAFF. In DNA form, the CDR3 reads TGTGCCAGCAGTGTCAGGGGTGGAGGCACTGAAGCTTTCTTT.

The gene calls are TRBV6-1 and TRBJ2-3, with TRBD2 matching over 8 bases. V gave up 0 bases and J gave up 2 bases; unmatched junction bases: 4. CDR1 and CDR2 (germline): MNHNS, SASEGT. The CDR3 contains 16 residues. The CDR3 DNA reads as TGTGCCAGCAGTGAAGCAAAAGCGGGGGTCACAGATACGCAGTATTTT. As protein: CASSEAKAGVTDTQYF.

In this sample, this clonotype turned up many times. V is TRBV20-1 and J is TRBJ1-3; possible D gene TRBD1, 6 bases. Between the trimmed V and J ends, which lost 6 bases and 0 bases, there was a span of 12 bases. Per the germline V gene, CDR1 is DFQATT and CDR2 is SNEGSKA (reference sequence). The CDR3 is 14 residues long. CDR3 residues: CSATDRISGNTIYF. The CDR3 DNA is TGCAGTGCAACCGACAGGATCTCTGGAAACACCATATATTTT.

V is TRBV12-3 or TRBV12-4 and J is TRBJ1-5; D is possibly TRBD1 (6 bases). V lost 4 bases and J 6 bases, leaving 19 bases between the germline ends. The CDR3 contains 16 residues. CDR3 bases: TGTGCCAGCAGTTCCCGGGGGGCGGGATATGGTCAGCCCCAGCATTTT. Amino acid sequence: CASSSRGAGYGQPQHF.

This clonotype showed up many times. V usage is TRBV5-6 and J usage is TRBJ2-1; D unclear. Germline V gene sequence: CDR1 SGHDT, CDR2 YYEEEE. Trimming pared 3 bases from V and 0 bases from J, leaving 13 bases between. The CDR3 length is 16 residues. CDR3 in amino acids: CASSSKNLSSYNEQFF. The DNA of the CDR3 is TGTGCCAGCAGCTCCAAGAATCTGAGCTCCTACAATGAGCAGTTCTTC.

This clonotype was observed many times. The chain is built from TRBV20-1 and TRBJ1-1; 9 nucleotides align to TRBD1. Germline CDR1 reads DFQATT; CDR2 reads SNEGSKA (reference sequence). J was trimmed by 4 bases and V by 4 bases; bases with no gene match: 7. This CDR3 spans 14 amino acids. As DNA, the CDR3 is TGCAGTGCTATAACAGGGGGCGCAGCCACTGAAGCTTTCTTT. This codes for CSAITGGAATEAFF.

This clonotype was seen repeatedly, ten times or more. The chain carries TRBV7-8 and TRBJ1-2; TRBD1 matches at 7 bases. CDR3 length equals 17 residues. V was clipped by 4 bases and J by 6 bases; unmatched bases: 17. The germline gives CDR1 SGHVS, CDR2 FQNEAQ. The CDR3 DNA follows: TGTGCCAGCAGCTATGCAGGGGGGGGTCGACGGGACGATGGCTACACCTTC. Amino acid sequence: CASSYAGGGRRDDGYTF. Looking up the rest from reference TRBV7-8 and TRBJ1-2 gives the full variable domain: GAGVSQSPRYKVAKRGQDVALRCDPISGHVSLFWYQQALGQGPEFLTYFQNEAQLDKSGLPSDRFFAERPEGSVSTLKIQRTQQEDSAVYLCASSYAGGGRRDDGYTFGSGTRLTVV.

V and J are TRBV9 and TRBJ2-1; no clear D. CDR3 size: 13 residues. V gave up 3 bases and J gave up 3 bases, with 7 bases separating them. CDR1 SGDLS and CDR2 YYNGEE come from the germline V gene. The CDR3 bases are TGTGCCAGCAGCGCAACTATCTACAATGAGCAGTTCTTC. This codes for CASSATIYNEQFF.

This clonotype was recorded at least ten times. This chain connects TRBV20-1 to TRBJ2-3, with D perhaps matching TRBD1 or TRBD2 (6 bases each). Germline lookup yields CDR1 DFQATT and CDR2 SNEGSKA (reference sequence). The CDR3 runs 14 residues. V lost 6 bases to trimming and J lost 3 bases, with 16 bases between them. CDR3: CSALPGGRTDTQYF. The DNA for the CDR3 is TGCAGTGCCCTACCTGGGGGGCGGACAGATACGCAGTATTTT.

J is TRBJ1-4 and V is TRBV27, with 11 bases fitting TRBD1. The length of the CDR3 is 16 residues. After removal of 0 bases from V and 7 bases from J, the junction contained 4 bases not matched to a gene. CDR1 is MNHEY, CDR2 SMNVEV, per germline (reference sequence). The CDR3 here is CASSLSPGQGVEKLFF. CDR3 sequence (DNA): TGTGCCAGCAGTTTATCCCCGGGACAGGGGGTTGAAAAACTGTTTTTT. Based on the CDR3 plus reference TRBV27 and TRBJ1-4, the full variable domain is EAQVTQNPRYLITVTGKKLTVTCSQNMNHEYMSWYRQDPGLGLRQIYYSMNVEVTDKGDVPEGYKVSRKEKRNFPLILESPSPNQTSLYFCASSLSPGQGVEKLFFGSGTQLSVL.

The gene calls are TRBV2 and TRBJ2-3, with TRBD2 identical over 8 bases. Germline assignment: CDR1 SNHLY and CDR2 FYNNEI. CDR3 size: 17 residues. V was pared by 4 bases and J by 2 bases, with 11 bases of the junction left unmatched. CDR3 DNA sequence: TGTGCCAGCAGTGCAACGGCGGCTAGCGGGCCCACAGATACGCAGTATTTT. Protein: CASSATAASGPTDTQYF.

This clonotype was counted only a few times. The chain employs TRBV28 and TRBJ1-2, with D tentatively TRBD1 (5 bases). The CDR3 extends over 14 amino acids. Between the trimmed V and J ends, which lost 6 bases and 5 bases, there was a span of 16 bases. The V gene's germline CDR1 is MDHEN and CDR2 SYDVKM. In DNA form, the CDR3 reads TGTGCCAGCAGATTCCCGGGACTGACTTATGGCTACACCTTC. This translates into CASRFPGLTYGYTF.

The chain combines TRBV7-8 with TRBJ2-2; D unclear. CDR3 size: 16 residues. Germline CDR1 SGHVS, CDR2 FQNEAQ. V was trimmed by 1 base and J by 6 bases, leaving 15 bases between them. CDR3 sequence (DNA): TGTGCCAGCAGCTTAGGAAGGCAGGAGTGGGCCGGGGAGCTGTTTTTT. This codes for CASSLGRQEWAGELFF.

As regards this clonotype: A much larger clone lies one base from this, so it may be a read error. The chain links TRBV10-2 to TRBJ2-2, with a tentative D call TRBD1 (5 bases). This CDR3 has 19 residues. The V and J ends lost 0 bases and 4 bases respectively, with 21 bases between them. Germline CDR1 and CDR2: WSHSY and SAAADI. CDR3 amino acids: CASSESAGLGSFITGELFF. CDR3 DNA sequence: TGCGCCAGCAGTGAGTCGGCAGGGCTAGGATCATTCATCACCGGGGAGCTGTTTTTT.

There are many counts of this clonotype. The CDR3 loop reads CASSHGEQPQHF. CDR3 nucleotide sequence: TGTGCCAGCAGCCATGGTGAGCAGCCCCAGCATTTT. The V gene is TRBV3-1, the J gene TRBJ1-5; D ambiguous. The germline CDR1 and CDR2 sequences are LGHDT and YNNKEL (reference sequence). CDR3 length: 12 residues. Deletions cut 3 bases from V and 7 bases from J, with 7 bases between.

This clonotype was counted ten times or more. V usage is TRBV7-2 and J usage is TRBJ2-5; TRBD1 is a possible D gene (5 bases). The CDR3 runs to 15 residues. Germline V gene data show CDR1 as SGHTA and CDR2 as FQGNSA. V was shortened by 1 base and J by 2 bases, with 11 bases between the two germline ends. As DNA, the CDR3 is TGTGCCAGCAGCTTAGGAGTAGGGGATCAAGAGACCCAGTACTTC. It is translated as CASSLGVGDQETQYF.

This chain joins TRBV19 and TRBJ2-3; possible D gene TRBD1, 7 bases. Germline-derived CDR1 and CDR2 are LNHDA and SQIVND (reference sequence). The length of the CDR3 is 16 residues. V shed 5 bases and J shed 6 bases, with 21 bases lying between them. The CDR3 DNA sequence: TGTGCCAGTAGTCATAACGGGAGAGGGGGCCCCGATACGCAGTATTTT. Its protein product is CASSHNGRGGPDTQYF.

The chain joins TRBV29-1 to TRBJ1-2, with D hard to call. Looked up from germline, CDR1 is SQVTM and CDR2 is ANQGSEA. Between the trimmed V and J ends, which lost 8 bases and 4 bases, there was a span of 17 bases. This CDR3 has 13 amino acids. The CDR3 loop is CSTTPRVSYGYTF. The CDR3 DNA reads TGCAGCACCACCCCCCGGGTATCCTATGGCTACACCTTC.

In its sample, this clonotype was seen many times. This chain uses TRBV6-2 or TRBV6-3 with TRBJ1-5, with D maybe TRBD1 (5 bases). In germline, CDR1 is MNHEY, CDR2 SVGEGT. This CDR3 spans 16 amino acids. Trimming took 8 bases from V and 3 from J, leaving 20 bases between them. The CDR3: CASGILRRGNNQPQHF. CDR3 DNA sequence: TGTGCCAGCGGAATCCTCAGACGGGGGAACAATCAGCCCCAGCATTTT.

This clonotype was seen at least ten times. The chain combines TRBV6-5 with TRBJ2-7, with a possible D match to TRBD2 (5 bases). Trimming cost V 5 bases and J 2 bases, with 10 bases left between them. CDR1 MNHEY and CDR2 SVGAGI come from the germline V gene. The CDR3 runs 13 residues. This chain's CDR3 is CASSTDGAYEQYF. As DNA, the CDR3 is TGTGCCAGCAGTACCGACGGGGCCTACGAGCAGTACTTC.

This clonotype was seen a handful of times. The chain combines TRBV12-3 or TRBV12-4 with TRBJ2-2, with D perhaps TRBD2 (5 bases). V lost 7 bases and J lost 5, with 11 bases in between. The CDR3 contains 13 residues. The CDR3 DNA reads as TGTGCCAGCACCATCGGGGTGACCGGGGAGCTGTTTTTT. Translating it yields CASTIGVTGELFF.

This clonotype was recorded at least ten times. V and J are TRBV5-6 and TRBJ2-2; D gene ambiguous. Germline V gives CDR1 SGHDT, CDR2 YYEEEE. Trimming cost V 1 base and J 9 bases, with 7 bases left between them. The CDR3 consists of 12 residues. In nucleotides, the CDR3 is TGTGCCAGCAGCTTGATGCTCCGGGAGCTGTTTTTT. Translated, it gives CASSLMLRELFF.

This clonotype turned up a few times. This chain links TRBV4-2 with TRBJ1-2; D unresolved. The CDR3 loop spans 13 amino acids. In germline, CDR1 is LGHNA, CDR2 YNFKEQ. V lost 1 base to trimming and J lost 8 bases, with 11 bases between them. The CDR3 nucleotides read TGTGCCAGCAGCCAAGGTGGCCCGGGGGGCTACACCTTC. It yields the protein CASSQGGPGGYTF.

CDR3 in DNA: TGTGCCAGCAGCCAAGAAGGGGGGGCTGGGAATGAAAAACTGTTTTTT. Its protein product is CASSQEGGAGNEKLFF. The chain employs TRBV3-1 and TRBJ1-4; tentative D call: TRBD1 (6 bases). V was trimmed by 0 bases and J by 5 bases, leaving 13 bases between them. The CDR3 contains 16 residues. Germline loops: CDR1 LGHDT, CDR2 YNNKEL (reference sequence).